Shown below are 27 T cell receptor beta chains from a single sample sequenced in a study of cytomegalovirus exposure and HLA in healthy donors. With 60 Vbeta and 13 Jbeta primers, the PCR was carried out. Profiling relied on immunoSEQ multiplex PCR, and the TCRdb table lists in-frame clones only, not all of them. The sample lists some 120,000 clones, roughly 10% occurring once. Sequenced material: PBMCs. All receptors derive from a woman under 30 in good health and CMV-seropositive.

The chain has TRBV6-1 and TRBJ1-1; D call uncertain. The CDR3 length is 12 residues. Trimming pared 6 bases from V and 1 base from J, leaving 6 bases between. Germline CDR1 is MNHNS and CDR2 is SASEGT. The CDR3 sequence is CASRSGNTEAFF. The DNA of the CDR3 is TGTGCCAGCAGGAGTGGGAACACTGAAGCTTTCTTT.

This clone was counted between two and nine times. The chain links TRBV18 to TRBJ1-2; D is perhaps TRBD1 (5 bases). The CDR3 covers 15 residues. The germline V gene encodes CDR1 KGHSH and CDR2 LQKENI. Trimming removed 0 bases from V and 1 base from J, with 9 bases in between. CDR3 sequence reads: CASSPPTDINYGYTF. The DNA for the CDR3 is TGTGCCAGCTCACCACCGACAGACATTAACTATGGCTACACCTTC. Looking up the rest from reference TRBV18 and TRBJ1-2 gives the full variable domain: NAGVMQNPRHLVRRRGQEARLRCSPMKGHSHVYWYRQLPEEGLKFMVYLQKENIIDESGMPKERFSAEFPKEGPSILRIQQVVRGDSAAYFCASSPPTDINYGYTFGSGTRLTVV.

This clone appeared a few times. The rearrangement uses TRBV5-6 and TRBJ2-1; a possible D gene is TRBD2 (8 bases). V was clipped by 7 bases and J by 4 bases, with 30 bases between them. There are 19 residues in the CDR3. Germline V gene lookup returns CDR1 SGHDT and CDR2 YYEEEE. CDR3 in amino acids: CASGLDRDYWREVYNEQFF. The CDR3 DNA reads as TGTGCCAGCGGGCTAGACAGGGATTATTGGCGGGAGGTTTACAATGAGCAGTTCTTC.

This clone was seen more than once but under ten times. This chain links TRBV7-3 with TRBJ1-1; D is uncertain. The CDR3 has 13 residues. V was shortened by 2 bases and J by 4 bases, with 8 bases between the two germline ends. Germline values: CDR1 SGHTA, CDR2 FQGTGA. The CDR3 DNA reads TGTGCCAGCAGCTTACGAGGGAGCACTGAAGCTTTCTTT. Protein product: CASSLRGSTEAFF.

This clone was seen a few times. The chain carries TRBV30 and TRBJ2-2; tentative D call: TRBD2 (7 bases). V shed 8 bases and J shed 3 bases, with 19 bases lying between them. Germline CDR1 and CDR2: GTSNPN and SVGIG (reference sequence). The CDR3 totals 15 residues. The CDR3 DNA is TGTGCCGGGGGCCTGGGAGGGGGGGACACCGGGGAGCTGTTTTTT. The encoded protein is CAGGLGGGDTGELFF.

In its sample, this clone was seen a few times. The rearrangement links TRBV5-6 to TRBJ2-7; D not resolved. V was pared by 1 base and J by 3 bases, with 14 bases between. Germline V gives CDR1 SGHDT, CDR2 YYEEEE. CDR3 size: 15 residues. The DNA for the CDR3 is TGTGCCAGCAGCTTGTCGTCAGAAATTCGCTACGAGCAGTACTTC. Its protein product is CASSLSSEIRYEQYF.

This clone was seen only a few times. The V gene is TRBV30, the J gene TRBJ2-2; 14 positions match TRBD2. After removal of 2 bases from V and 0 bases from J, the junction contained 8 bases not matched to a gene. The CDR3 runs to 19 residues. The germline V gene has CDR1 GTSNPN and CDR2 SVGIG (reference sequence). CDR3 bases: TGTGCCTGGAGTCCGACTAGCGGGAGGGCGCTTGCGAACACCGGGGAGCTGTTTTTT. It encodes CAWSPTSGRALANTGELFF.

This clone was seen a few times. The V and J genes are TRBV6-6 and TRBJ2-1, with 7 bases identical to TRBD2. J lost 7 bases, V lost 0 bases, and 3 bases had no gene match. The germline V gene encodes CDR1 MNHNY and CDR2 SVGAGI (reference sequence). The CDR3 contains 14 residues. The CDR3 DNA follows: TGTGCCAGCAGTTACTCGCGGGAGAGGAATGAGCAGTTCTTC. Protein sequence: CASSYSRERNEQFF.

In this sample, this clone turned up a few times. CDR3 amino acids: CASSVTRALGTNTGELFF. The CDR3 nucleotides are TGTGCCAGCAGTGTTACGCGGGCCTTGGGGACTAACACCGGGGAGCTGTTTTTT. The chain links TRBV6-1 to TRBJ2-2; D possibly corresponds to TRBD2 (6 bases). CDR1 and CDR2 (germline): MNHNS, SASEGT. Trimming left V 4 bases short and J 2 bases short, with 20 bases between. This CDR3 has 18 amino acids.

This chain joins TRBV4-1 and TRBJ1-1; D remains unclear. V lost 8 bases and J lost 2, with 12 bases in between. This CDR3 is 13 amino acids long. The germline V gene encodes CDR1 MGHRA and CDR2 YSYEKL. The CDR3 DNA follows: TGCGCCAGCCAACTCGCCACTAACACTGAAGCTTTCTTT. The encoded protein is CASQLATNTEAFF.

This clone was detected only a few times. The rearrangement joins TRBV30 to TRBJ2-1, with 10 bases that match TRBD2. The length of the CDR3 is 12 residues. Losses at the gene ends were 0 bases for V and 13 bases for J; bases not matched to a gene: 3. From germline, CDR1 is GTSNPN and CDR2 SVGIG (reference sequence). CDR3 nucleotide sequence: TGTGCCTGGAGTGTACTAGCGGGACCTCAGTTCTTC. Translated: CAWSVLAGPQFF.

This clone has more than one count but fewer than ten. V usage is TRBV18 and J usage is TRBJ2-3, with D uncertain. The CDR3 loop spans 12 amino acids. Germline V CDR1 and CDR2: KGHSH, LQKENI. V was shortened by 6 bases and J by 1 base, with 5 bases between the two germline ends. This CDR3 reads CASSPRTDTQYF. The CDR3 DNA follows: TGTGCCAGCTCTCCTCGCACAGATACGCAGTATTTT.

Written as DNA, the CDR3 is TGTGCCAGCAGTGAAGCACTAGCGGGAGCAGATACGCAGTATTTT. Amino acids: CASSEALAGADTQYF. This sequence joins TRBV6-1 and TRBJ2-3; 11 bases fit TRBD2. Germline V gene data show CDR1 as MNHNS and CDR2 as SASEGT. The CDR3 sequence is 15 residues long. Trimming removed 0 bases from V and 4 bases from J; junction bases left unmatched: 0.

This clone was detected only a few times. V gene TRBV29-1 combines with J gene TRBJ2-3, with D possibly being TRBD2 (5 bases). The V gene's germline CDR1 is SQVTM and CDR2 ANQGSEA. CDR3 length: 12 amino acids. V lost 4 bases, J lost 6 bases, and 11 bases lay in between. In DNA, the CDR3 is TGCAGCGTTGTCCGAGGGATGGATACGCAGTATTTT. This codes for CSVVRGMDTQYF.

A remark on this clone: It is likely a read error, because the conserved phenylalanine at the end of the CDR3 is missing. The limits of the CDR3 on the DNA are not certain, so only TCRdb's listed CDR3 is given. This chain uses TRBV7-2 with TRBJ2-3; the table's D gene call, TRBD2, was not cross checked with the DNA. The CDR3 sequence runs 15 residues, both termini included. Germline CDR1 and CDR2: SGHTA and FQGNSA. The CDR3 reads CASSRTSGYTDTKYL.

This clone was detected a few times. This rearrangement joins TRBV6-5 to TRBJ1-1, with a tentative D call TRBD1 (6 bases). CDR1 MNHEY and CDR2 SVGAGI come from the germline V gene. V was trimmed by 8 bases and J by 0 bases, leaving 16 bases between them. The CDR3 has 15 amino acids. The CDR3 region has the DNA TGTGCCAGCCAGTTACTCGGACAGATGAACACTGAAGCTTTCTTT. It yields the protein CASQLLGQMNTEAFF.

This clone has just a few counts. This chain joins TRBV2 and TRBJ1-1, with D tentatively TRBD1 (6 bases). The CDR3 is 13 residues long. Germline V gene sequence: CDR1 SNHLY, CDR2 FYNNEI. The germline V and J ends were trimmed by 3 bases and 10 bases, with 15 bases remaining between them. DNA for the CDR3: TGTGCCAGCAGTGATTCTGCGGGGGCGGGAGCTTTCTTT. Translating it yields CASSDSAGAGAFF.

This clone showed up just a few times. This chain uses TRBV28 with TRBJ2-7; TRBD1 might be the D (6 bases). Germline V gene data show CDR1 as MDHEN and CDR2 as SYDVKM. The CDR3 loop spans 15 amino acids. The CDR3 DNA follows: TGTGTCACCAAAGAACAGGGTTCTCCCTCCTACGAGCAGTACTTC. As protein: CVTKEQGSPSYEQYF.

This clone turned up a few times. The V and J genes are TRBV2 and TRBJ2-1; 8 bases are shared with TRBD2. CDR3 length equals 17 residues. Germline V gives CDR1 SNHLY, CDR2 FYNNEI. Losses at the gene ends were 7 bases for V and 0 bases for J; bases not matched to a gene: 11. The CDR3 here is CASTNLAGGVSYNEQFF. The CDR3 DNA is TGTGCCAGCACAAACCTAGCGGGTGGGGTCTCCTACAATGAGCAGTTCTTC.

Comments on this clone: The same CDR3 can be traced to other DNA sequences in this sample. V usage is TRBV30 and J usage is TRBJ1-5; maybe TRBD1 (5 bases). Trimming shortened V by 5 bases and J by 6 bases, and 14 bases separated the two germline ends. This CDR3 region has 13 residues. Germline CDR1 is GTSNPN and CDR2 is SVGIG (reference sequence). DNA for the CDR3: TGTGCCTGGGGACCCCAGGGAGGTCAGCCCCAGCATTTT. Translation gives CAWGPQGGQPQHF.

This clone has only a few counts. The CDR3: CASPLRLLVDNEQFF. CDR3 sequence (DNA): TGTGCCAGCCCCCTGAGGCTATTGGTTGATAATGAGCAGTTCTTC. V gene TRBV27 combines with J gene TRBJ2-1; no firm D call. Germline assignment: CDR1 MNHEY and CDR2 SMNVEV (reference sequence). The CDR3 extends over 15 amino acids. V was trimmed by 8 bases and J by 7 bases, leaving 21 bases between them.

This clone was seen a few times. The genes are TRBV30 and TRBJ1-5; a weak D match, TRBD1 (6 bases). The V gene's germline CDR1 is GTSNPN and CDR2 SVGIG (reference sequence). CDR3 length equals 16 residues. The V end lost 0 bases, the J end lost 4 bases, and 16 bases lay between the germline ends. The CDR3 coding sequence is TGTGCCTGGAGTGTACAGGGTAGGGGTTCGAATCAGCCCCAGCATTTT. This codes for CAWSVQGRGSNQPQHF.

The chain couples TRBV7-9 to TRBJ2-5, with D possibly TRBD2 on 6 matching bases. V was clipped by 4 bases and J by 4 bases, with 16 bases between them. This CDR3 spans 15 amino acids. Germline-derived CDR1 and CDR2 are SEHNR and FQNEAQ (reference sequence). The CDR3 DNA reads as TGTGCCAGCAGCTATTCCGGGAGCATCGGAGAGACCCAGTACTTC. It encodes CASSYSGSIGETQYF.

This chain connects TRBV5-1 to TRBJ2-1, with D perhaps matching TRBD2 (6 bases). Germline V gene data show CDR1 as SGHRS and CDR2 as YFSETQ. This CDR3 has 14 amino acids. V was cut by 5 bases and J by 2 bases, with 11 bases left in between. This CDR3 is CASRLSGPYNEQFF. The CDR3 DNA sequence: TGCGCCAGCAGACTCAGCGGGCCCTACAATGAGCAGTTCTTC.

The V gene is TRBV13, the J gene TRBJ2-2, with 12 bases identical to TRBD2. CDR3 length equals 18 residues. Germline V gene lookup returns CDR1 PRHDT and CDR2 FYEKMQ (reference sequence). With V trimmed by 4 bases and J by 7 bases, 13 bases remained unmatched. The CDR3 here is CASSSPTGLAGMVGELFF. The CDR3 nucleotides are TGTGCCAGCAGCTCCCCCACCGGACTAGCGGGAATGGTCGGGGAGCTGTTTTTT.

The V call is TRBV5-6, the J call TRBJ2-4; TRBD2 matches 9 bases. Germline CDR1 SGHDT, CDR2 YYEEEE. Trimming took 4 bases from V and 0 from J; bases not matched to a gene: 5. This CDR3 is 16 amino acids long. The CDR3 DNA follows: TGTGCCAGCAGCCACACTAGCGGGCTAGCCAAAAACATTCAGTACTTC. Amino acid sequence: CASSHTSGLAKNIQYF.

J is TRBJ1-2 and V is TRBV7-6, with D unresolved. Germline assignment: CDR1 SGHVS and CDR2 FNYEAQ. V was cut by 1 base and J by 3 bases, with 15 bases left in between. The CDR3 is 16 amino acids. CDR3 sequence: CASSLGGGFGDYGYTF. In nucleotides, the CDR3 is TGTGCCAGCAGCTTAGGGGGAGGCTTTGGGGACTATGGCTACACCTTC.